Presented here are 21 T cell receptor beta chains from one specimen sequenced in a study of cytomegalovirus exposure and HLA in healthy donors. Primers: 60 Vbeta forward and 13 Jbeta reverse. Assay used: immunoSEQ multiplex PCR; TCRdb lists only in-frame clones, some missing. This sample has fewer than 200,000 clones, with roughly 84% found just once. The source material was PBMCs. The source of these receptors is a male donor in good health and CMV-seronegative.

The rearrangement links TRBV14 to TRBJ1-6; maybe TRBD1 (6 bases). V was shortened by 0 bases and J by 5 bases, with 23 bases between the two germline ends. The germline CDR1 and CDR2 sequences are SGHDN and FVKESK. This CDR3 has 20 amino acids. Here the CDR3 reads CASSQEGVRTRGIDNSPLHF. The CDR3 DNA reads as TGTGCCAGCAGCCAAGAAGGGGTTCGGACCAGGGGAATCGATAATTCACCCCTCCACTTT.

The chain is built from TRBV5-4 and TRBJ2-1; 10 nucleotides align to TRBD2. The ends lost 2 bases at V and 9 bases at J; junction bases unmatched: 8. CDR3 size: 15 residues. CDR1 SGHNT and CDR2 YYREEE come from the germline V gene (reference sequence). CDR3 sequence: CASSLRAGGPGEQFF. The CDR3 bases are TGTGCCAGCAGCTTACGAGCGGGAGGGCCGGGTGAGCAGTTCTTC.

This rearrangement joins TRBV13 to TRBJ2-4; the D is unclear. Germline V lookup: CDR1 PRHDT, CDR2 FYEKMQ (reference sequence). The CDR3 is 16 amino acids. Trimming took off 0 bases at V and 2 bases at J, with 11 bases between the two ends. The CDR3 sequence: CASSLGGPFTKNIQYF. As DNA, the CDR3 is TGTGCCAGCAGCTTAGGTGGGCCGTTTACCAAAAACATTCAGTACTTC.

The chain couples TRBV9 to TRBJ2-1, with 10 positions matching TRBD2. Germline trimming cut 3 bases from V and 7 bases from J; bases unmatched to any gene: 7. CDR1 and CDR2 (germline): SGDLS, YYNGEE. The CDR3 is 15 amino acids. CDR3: CASSASGGHSNEQFF. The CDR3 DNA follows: TGTGCCAGCAGCGCTAGCGGGGGCCACTCTAATGAGCAGTTCTTC.

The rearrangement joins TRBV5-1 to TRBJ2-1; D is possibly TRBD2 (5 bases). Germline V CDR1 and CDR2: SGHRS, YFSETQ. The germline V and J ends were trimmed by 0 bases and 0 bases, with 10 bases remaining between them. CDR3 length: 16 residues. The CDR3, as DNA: TGCGCCAGCAGCTTGGGACGGGATAGCTCCTACAATGAGCAGTTCTTC. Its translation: CASSLGRDSSYNEQFF.

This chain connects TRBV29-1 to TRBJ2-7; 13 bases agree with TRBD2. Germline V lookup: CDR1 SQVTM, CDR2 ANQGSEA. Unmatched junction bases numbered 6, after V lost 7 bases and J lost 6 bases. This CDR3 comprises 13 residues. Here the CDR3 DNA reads TGCAGCGCCCGGACTAGCGGGAGTCCCGAGCAGTACTTC. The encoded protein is CSARTSGSPEQYF.

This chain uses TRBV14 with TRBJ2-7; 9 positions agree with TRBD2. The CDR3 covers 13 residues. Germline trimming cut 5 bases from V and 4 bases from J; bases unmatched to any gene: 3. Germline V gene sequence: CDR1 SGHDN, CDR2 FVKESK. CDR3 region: CASSGLAGYEQYF. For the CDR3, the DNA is TGTGCCAGCAGCGGTCTAGCGGGGTACGAGCAGTACTTC. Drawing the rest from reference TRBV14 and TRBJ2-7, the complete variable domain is EAGVTQFPSHSVIEKGQTVTLRCDPISGHDNLYWYRRVMGKEIKFLLHFVKESKQDESGMPNNRFLAERTGGTYSTLKVQPAELEDSGVYFCASSGLAGYEQYFGPGTRLTVT.

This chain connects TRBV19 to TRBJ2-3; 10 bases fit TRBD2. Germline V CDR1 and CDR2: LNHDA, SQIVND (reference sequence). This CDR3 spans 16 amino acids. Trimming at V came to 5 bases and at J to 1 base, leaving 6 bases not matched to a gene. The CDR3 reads CASSPLAGGRTDTQYF. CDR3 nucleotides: TGTGCCAGTAGTCCTTTAGCGGGGGGCCGCACAGATACGCAGTATTTT.

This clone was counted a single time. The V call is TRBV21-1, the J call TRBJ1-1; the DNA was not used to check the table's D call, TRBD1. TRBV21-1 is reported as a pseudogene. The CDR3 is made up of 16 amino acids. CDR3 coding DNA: TGTGCCAGCAGCAAAGTCTACCGGGACAGGGGGACTGAAGCTTTCTTT. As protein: CASSKVYRDRGTEAFF.

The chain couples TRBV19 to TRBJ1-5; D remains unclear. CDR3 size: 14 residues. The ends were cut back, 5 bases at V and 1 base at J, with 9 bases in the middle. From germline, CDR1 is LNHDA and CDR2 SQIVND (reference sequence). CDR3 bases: TGTGCCAGTAGTCGAGGCAGCAGCAATCAGCCCCAGCATTTT. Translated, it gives CASSRGSSNQPQHF.

CDR3 sequence reads: CASSPGDRGPYEQYF. The CDR3 bases are TGTGCCAGCAGCCCTGGGGACAGGGGGCCCTACGAGCAGTACTTC. The V call is TRBV9, the J call TRBJ2-7; 12 nucleotides line up with TRBD1. This CDR3 is 15 amino acids long. Losses at the gene ends were 4 bases for V and 2 bases for J; bases not matched to a gene: 4. Germline CDR1 is SGDLS and CDR2 is YYNGEE.

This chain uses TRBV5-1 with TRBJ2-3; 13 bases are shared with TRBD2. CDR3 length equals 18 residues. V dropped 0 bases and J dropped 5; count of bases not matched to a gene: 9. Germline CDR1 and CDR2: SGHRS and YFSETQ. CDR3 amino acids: CASSLGGLAGDVGDTQYF. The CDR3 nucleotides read TGCGCCAGCAGCTTGGGAGGACTAGCGGGAGACGTAGGAGATACGCAGTATTTT.

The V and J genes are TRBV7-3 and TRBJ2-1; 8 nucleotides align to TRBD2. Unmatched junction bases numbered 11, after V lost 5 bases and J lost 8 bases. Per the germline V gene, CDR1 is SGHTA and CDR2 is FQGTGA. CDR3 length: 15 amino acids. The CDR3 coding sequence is TGTGCCAGCAGCCGATTAGGGACTAGTTTCGATGAGCAGTTCTTC. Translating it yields CASSRLGTSFDEQFF.

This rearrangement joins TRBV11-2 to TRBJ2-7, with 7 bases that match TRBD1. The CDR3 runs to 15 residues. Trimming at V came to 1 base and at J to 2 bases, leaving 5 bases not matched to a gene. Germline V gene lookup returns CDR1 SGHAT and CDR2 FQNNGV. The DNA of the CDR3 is TGTGCCAGCAGCTTAGTACAGGGGCAAACCTACGAGCAGTACTTC. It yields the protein CASSLVQGQTYEQYF.

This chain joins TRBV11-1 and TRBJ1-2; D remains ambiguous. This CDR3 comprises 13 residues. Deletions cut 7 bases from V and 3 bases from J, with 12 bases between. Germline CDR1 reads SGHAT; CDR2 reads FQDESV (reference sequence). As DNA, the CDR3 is TGTGCCAGCATAAGTGGTTCGGACTATGGCTACACCTTC. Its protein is CASISGSDYGYTF.

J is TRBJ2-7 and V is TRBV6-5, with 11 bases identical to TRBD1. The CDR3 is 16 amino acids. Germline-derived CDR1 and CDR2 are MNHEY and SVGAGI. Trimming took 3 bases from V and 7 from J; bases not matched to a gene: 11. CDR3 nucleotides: TGTGCCAGCAGTTATCACCCCGGGACAGGGGGTGGGGAGCAGTACTTC. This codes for CASSYHPGTGGGEQYF.

The DNA for the CDR3 is TGTGCCAGCAGTTATTCCGGCTATGGCTACACCTTC. Translating it yields CASSYSGYGYTF. V and J are TRBV28 and TRBJ1-2; D gene uncertain. The germline V gene has CDR1 MDHEN and CDR2 SYDVKM. The CDR3 contains 12 residues. Trimming removed 4 bases at V and 4 bases at J, with 7 bases between.

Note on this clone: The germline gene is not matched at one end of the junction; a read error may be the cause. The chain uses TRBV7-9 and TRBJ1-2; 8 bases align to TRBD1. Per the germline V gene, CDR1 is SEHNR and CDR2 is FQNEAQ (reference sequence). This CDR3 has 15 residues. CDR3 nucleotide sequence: TGTTCCAGCAGCTCTGGCCCCCAGGGGGCGTATGGCTACACCTTC. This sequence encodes CSSSSGPQGAYGYTF.

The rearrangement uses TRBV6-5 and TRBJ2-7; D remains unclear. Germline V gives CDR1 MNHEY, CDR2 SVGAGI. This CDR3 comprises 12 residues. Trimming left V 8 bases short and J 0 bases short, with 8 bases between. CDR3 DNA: TGTGCCAGCGGTGCTAGCTCCTACGAGCAGTACTTC. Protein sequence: CASGASSYEQYF.

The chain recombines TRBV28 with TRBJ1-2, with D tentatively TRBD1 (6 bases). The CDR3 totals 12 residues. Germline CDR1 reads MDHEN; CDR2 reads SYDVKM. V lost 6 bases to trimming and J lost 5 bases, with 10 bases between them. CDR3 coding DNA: TGTGCCAGCAGCCGCACAGGGTATGGCTACACCTTC. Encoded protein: CASSRTGYGYTF.

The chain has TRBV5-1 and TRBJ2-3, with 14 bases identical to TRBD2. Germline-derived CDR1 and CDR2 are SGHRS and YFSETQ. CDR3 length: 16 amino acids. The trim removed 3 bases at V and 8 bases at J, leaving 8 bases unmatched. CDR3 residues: CASSWTGTSGGGTQYF. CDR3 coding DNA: TGCGCCAGCAGCTGGACCGGGACTAGCGGGGGAGGTACGCAGTATTTT.